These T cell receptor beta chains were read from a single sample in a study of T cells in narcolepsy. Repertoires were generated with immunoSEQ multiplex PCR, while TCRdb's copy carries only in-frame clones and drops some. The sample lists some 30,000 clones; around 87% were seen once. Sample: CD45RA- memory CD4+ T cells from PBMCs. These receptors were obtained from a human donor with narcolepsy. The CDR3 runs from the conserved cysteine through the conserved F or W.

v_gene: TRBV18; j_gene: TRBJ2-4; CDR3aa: CASSPQQGLTKNIQYF
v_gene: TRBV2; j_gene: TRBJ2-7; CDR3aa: CASSGGYEQYF
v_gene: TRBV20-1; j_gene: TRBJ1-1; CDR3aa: CSARGPTEAFF
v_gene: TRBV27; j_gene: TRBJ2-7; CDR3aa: CASSPGAGQGTYEQYF
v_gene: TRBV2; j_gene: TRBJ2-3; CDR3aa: CASSEVGAGGSTQYF
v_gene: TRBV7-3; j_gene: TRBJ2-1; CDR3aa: CASSLTPGQQASSYNEQFF
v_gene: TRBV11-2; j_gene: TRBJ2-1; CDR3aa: CASSLSARLYNEQFF
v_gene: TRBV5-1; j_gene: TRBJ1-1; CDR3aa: CASSFRSVAEAFF
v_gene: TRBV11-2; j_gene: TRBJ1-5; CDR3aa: CASSLEPYSNQPQHF
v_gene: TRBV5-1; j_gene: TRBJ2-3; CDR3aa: CASSWDTDTQYF
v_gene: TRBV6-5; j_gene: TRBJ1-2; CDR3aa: CASSYQGQGAGGYTF
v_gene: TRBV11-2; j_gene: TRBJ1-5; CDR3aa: CASSLRADQPQHF
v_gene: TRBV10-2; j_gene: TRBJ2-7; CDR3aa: CASSDRLAGRNEQYF
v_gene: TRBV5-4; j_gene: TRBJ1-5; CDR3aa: CASSSRGGEPQHF
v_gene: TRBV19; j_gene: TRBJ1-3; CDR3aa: CASSNRGSGNTIYF
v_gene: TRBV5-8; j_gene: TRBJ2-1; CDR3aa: CASSLGKLAVYNEQFF
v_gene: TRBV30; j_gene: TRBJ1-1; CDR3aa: CAWSRDRGTEAFF
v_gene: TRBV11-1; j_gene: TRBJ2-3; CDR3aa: CASSARLAGGADTQYF
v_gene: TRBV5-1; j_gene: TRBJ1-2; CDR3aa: CASSEPSYGYTF
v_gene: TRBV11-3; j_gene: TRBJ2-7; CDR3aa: CASSLTASYEQYF
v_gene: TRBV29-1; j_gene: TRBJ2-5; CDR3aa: CSVLQGTQYF
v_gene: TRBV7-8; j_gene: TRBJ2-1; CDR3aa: CASSPTTSGTYNEQFF
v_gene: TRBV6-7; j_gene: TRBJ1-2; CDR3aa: CASIGGNYGYTF
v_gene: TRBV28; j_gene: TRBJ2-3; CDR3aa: CASGSSHASGTDTQYF
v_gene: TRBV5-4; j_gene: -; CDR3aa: CASSESTRAYYEQYF
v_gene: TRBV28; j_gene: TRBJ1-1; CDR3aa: CASRSVNTEAFF
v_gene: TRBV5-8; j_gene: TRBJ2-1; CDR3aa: CASTVQYEQFF
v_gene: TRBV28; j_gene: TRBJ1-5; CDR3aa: CASRTGVLGVNQPQHF
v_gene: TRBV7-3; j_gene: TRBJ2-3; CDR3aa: CASSLRSPPDTQYF
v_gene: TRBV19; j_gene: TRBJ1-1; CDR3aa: CASRDNMNTEAFF
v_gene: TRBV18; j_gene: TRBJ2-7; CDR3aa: CASSSTGIEQYF
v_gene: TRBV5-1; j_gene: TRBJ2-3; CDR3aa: CASSLDRGRTDTQYF
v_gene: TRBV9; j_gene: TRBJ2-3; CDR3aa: CASSSARLAGGGADTQYF
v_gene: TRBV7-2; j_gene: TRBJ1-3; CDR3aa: CASSSTGGFAWNTIYF